The 31 T cell receptor beta chains presented below share a single source sample, sequenced in a study of blood T cell repertoires in COVID-19. TCRdb's table, derived via immunoSEQ multiplex PCR, lists solely in-frame clones and lacks some. The table has about 87,000 clones, about 85% seen once. Sequenced sample: peripheral blood. The origin of the receptors is a woman older than 75 with COVID-19, enrolled during active disease.

This chain connects TRBV28 to TRBJ1-1; D is ambiguous. V lost 3 bases and J 2 bases, leaving 7 bases between the germline ends. The germline V gene has CDR1 MDHEN and CDR2 SYDVKM. This CDR3 is built from 13 residues. CDR3 region: CASSFAHNTEAFF. CDR3 bases: TGTGCCAGCAGTTTTGCACACAACACTGAAGCTTTCTTT.

This clone was seen a handful of times. The rearrangement uses TRBV9 and TRBJ2-5; TRBD2 matches at 12 bases. Germline V gene sequence: CDR1 SGDLS, CDR2 YYNGEE. The CDR3 consists of 15 residues. V lost 3 bases and J lost 5; bases outside the gene matches: 5. The CDR3 region has the DNA TGTGCCAGCAGCGCTAGCGGGAGGGTGGTGGAGACCCAGTACTTC. Its protein is CASSASGRVVETQYF.

V and J are TRBV6-5 and TRBJ2-7; 11 nucleotides match TRBD2. The CDR3 is made up of 15 amino acids. V lost 6 bases, J lost 0 bases, and 4 bases stayed unmatched. Germline assignment: CDR1 MNHEY and CDR2 SVGAGI. CDR3 residues: CASRLGLAGSYEQYF. The CDR3 DNA reads TGTGCCAGCAGACTCGGACTAGCGGGCTCCTACGAGCAGTACTTC.

The genes are TRBV5-4 and TRBJ2-2; 13 bases match TRBD2. Unmatched junction bases numbered 6, after V lost 3 bases and J lost 4 bases. Germline V gives CDR1 SGHNT, CDR2 YYREEE (reference sequence). The CDR3 covers 17 residues. In DNA form, the CDR3 reads TGTGCCAGCAGCTCTACTAGCGGGGGGGCGGCCACCGGGGAGCTGTTTTTT. This sequence encodes CASSSTSGGAATGELFF.

This clone appeared once. The V call is TRBV6-6, the J call TRBJ2-3, with 8 bases matching TRBD2. Germline CDR1 reads MNHNY; CDR2 reads SVGAGI (reference sequence). V lost 6 bases and J lost 3; bases outside the gene matches: 5. CDR3 length: 14 residues. The CDR3 sequence: CASRTAGVTDTQYF. The CDR3 region has the DNA TGTGCCAGCAGAACAGCGGGGGTAACAGATACGCAGTATTTT.

This chain links TRBV9 with TRBJ2-5; TRBD1 agrees at 8 bases. The CDR3 length is 13 residues. J gave up 1 base and V 7 bases, and 3 bases lay outside the gene matches. CDR1 is SGDLS, CDR2 YYNGEE, per germline. The CDR3 nucleotides are TGTGCCAGCGGGACAGGCATCCAAGAGACCCAGTACTTC. Translated, it gives CASGTGIQETQYF.

This clone was counted a single time. The J gene is TRBJ2-5, the V gene TRBV13; 12 positions match TRBD2. Looked up from germline, CDR1 is PRHDT and CDR2 is FYEKMQ (reference sequence). V gave up 6 bases and J gave up 2 bases; unmatched junction bases: 4. The CDR3 loop spans 15 amino acids. The CDR3, as DNA: TGTGCCAGCAGTCAGACTAGCGGGGGACAAGAGACCCAGTACTTC. This gives the protein CASSQTSGGQETQYF.

The chain joins TRBV19 to TRBJ2-2; 8 nucleotides align to TRBD1. The CDR3 runs 19 residues. In germline, CDR1 is LNHDA, CDR2 SQIVND (reference sequence). The V segment lost 6 bases and the J segment 4 bases; nucleotides outside the gene matches: 19. The chain's CDR3 is CASSQNGLGRQGATGELFF. The DNA of the CDR3 is TGTGCCAGTAGCCAAAACGGGCTGGGTCGGCAGGGGGCCACCGGGGAGCTGTTTTTT.

The chain recombines TRBV2 with TRBJ2-3; TRBD2 matches at 14 bases. CDR1 is SNHLY, CDR2 FYNNEI, per germline. V lost 6 bases, J lost 4 bases, and 12 bases stayed unmatched. This CDR3 comprises 18 residues. The CDR3 nucleotides read TGTGCCAGCAGATTTCCAGGGACTAGCGGGAGTGGCGCAGATACGCAGTATTTT. Protein: CASRFPGTSGSGADTQYF.

The V call is TRBV19, the J call TRBJ1-1, with D perhaps TRBD1 (6 bases). Per germline, CDR1 LNHDA and CDR2 SQIVND (reference sequence). V lost 5 bases and J 1 base, leaving 17 bases between the germline ends. CDR3 length: 16 residues. The CDR3 region is CASSAGGGRGNTEAFF. CDR3 nucleotide sequence: TGTGCCAGTAGTGCGGGCGGGGGGCGAGGGAACACTGAAGCTTTCTTT. The whole variable domain, remainder taken from reference TRBV19 and TRBJ1-1, is DGGITQSPKYLFRKEGQNVTLSCEQNLNHDAMYWYRQDPGQGLRLIYYSQIVNDFQKGDIAEGYSVSREKKESFPLTVTSAQKNPTAFYLCASSAGGGRGNTEAFFGQGTRLTVV.

V and J are TRBV19 and TRBJ2-1; 10 bases match TRBD2. The CDR3 has 15 residues. The V and J ends lost 2 bases and 10 bases, in that order; junction bases with no gene match: 8. Germline V gene sequence: CDR1 LNHDA, CDR2 SQIVND (reference sequence). The CDR3 DNA is TGTGCCAGTAGTATAACCGGGACTAGCGCTTCCGAGCAGTTCTTC. Translating it yields CASSITGTSASEQFF.

This chain joins TRBV10-3 and TRBJ1-6; TRBD1 is a possible D gene (6 bases). The V end lost 3 bases, the J end lost 10 bases, and 16 bases lay between the germline ends. Germline CDR1 is ENHRY and CDR2 is SYGVKD. The CDR3 runs 15 residues. The CDR3 is CAISERGSLGSPLHF. CDR3 bases: TGTGCCATCAGTGAAAGGGGGAGTTTGGGATCACCCCTCCACTTT.

This clone has only one observation. This chain uses TRBV7-2 with TRBJ2-7; 7 nucleotides agree with TRBD1. Trimming removed 5 bases from V and 9 bases from J; junction bases left unmatched: 7. Germline loops: CDR1 SGHTA, CDR2 FQGNSA. CDR3 size: 12 residues. This CDR3 reads CASSPDRVWQYF. The CDR3 DNA follows: TGTGCCAGCAGCCCCGACAGGGTATGGCAGTACTTC.

This chain joins TRBV1 and TRBJ1-5; the DNA was not compared with TRBD1, the D call given in the table. TRBV1 has pseudogene status. The CDR3 extends over 21 amino acids. DNA for the CDR3: TGCACCAGCAGCCTCTCGAAAATTGGGGACAGTGAATTCCATAGCAATCAGCCCCAGCATTTT. Encoded protein: CTSSLSKIGDSEFHSNQPQHF.

This chain uses TRBV19 with TRBJ1-2; D call uncertain. Germline CDR1 LNHDA, CDR2 SQIVND (reference sequence). Trimming removed 5 bases from V and 4 bases from J, with 14 bases in between. This CDR3 region has 14 residues. CDR3 in DNA: TGTGCCAGTAGTCCCTCAATCGGGTTCTATGGCTACACCTTC. Residues: CASSPSIGFYGYTF.

The J gene is TRBJ2-7, the V gene TRBV6-2 or TRBV6-3, with 7 bases that match TRBD1. Per the germline V gene, CDR1 is MNHEY and CDR2 is SVGEGT. The CDR3 loop spans 14 amino acids. Losses at the gene ends were 2 bases for V and 3 bases for J; bases not matched to a gene: 4. For the CDR3, the DNA is TGTGCCAGCAGTTACCCCGGGACAGACTACGAGCAGTACTTC. As protein: CASSYPGTDYEQYF.

The chain recombines TRBV4-1 with TRBJ2-6, with D unresolved. Germline V gene lookup returns CDR1 MGHRA and CDR2 YSYEKL. The CDR3 sequence is 18 residues long. The V end was cut by 0 bases, the J end by 0 bases, with 12 bases between. CDR3 nucleotide sequence: TGCGCCAGCAGCCAAGATAAGCCCAGGCCCTCTGGGGCCAACGTCCTGACTTTC. This translates into CASSQDKPRPSGANVLTF.

The rearrangement joins TRBV6-5 to TRBJ1-4; possibly TRBD1 for D (5 bases). CDR3 length: 14 amino acids. V was pared by 6 bases and J by 2 bases, with 10 bases between. Germline V CDR1 and CDR2: MNHEY, SVGAGI. CDR3 in amino acids: CASSPGITNEKLFF. The CDR3 DNA sequence: TGTGCCAGCAGCCCAGGGATCACTAATGAAAAACTGTTTTTT.

The chain recombines TRBV18 with TRBJ2-2; 8 positions agree with TRBD2. Germline V gene data show CDR1 as KGHSH and CDR2 as LQKENI. With 1 base clipped from V and 0 bases from J, the junction kept 13 bases outside the gene matches. This CDR3 has 20 residues. The CDR3 DNA reads as TGTGCCAGCTCACCACGCCACCCGACAGCGGGGGCATCGAACACCGGGGAGCTGTTTTTT. Protein sequence: CASSPRHPTAGASNTGELFF.

This clone was recorded once. CDR3 sequence: CASSLALTAGETQYF. The CDR3 DNA reads as TGTGCCAGCAGCTTAGCGCTCACGGCGGGGGAGACCCAGTACTTC. This rearrangement joins TRBV7-2 to TRBJ2-5; weak D call: TRBD2 (6 bases). CDR1 and CDR2 (germline): SGHTA, FQGNSA. V dropped 0 bases and J dropped 5 bases, with 13 bases sitting between them. This CDR3 contains 15 residues. The full variable domain, in which reference TRBV7-2 and TRBJ2-5 provide the parts outside the CDR3, is GAGVSQSPSNKVTEKGKDVELRCDPISGHTALYWYRQSLGQGLEFLIYFQGNSAPDKSGLPSDRFSAERTGGSVSTLTIQRTQQEDSAVYLCASSLALTAGETQYFGPGTRLLVL.

This sequence joins TRBV2 and TRBJ2-7; the match to TRBD1 covers 10 bases. Germline CDR1 and CDR2: SNHLY and FYNNEI. The CDR3 runs 15 residues. The ends lost 6 bases at V and 6 bases at J; junction bases unmatched: 11. CDR3 coding DNA: TGTGCCAGCAGACCGGGACAGGGGTTATCGGTCGAGCAGTACTTC. This translates into CASRPGQGLSVEQYF.

J is TRBJ2-4 and V is TRBV21-1; the listed D gene, TRBD2, was not tested against the DNA. TRBV21-1 is an annotated pseudogene. CDR3 length: 17 amino acids. This CDR3 is CASSAREPDLAKNIQYF. CDR3 DNA: TGTGCCAGCAGCGCCCGGGAACCTGACCTAGCCAAAAACATTCAGTACTTC.

CDR3 in amino acids: CASSKGARQGSSYEQYF. CDR3 in DNA: TGTGCCAGCAGTAAGGGCGCAAGACAGGGCAGCTCCTACGAGCAGTACTTC. The chain employs TRBV28 and TRBJ2-7; TRBD1 agrees at 7 bases. The CDR3 contains 17 residues. The V gene's germline CDR1 is MDHEN and CDR2 SYDVKM. V gave up 5 bases and J gave up 0 bases; unmatched junction bases: 13. Full variable domain (missing parts from reference TRBV28 and TRBJ2-7): DVKVTQSSRYLVKRTGEKVFLECVQDMDHENMFWYRQDPGLGLRLIYFSYDVKMKEKGDIPEGYSVSREKKERFSLILESASTNQTSMYLCASSKGARQGSSYEQYFGPGTRLTVT.

This clone has just one count. The chain has TRBV19 and TRBJ1-2; TRBD1 is a possible D gene (5 bases). V was cut by 6 bases and J by 1 base, with 9 bases left in between. CDR1 LNHDA and CDR2 SQIVND come from the germline V gene (reference sequence). The length of the CDR3 is 13 residues. The CDR3 nucleotides read TGTGCCAGTAGAACACAGGATAACTATGGCTACACCTTC. This codes for CASRTQDNYGYTF. Using reference TRBV19 and TRBJ1-2 for the parts outside the CDR3, the full variable domain is DGGITQSPKYLFRKEGQNVTLSCEQNLNHDAMYWYRQDPGQGLRLIYYSQIVNDFQKGDIAEGYSVSREKKESFPLTVTSAQKNPTAFYLCASRTQDNYGYTFGSGTRLTVV.

The chain combines TRBV6-5 with TRBJ2-7; TRBD1 matches 8 bases. Germline V gives CDR1 MNHEY, CDR2 SVGAGI. This CDR3 spans 15 amino acids. The trim removed 6 bases at V and 0 bases at J, leaving 7 bases unmatched. CDR3 sequence: CASRDRALPSYEQYF. The CDR3 DNA reads as TGTGCCAGCAGGGACAGGGCCCTCCCCTCCTACGAGCAGTACTTC.

The chain uses TRBV7-2 and TRBJ1-1, with 9 bases fitting TRBD1. Germline V gene lookup returns CDR1 SGHTA and CDR2 FQGNSA. V lost 4 bases and J lost 2; bases outside the gene matches: 11. CDR3 length: 17 residues. The CDR3 loop is CASSSGTGLITNTEAFF. The CDR3, as DNA: TGTGCCAGCAGCTCAGGGACAGGGCTAATCACTAACACTGAAGCTTTCTTT.

The CDR3 spells CASSLALGITYEQYF. The CDR3 coding sequence is TGTGCCAGCAGCTTAGCCCTAGGAATTACCTACGAGCAGTACTTC. V and J are TRBV7-2 and TRBJ2-7; D is undetermined. Trimming cost V 0 bases and J 2 bases, with 11 bases left between them. The CDR3 is made up of 15 amino acids. Germline V CDR1 and CDR2: SGHTA, FQGNSA.

The chain joins TRBV12-5 to TRBJ2-1; possibly TRBD1 for D (6 bases). This CDR3 region has 13 residues. The V gene's germline CDR1 is LGHNT and CDR2 FRNRAP. The V and J ends lost 1 base and 10 bases respectively, with 11 bases between them. The CDR3 DNA reads TGTGCTAGTGGTTTGGGGATCACAGGGGAGCAGTTCTTC. Amino acids: CASGLGITGEQFF.

The rearrangement uses TRBV30 and TRBJ2-5; weak D call: TRBD1 (6 bases). Looked up from germline, CDR1 is GTSNPN and CDR2 is SVGIG (reference sequence). V lost 7 bases, J lost 4 bases, and 19 bases lay in between. The CDR3 consists of 14 residues. CDR3: CAFAWGPGRETQYF. CDR3 nucleotides: TGTGCCTTTGCTTGGGGGCCGGGTCGAGAGACCCAGTACTTC.

The chain joins TRBV5-1 to TRBJ2-1; 7 bases align to TRBD2. Losses at the gene ends were 0 bases for V and 3 bases for J; bases not matched to a gene: 6. Germline V gene lookup returns CDR1 SGHRS and CDR2 YFSETQ. This CDR3 region has 16 residues. DNA for the CDR3: TGCGCCAGCAGCTTGGTACCTAGCGGAGGCTACAATGAGCAGTTCTTC. As protein: CASSLVPSGGYNEQFF.

The chain uses TRBV19 and TRBJ2-1; D is undetermined. V dropped 0 bases and J dropped 12 bases, with 12 bases sitting between them. The germline V gene has CDR1 LNHDA and CDR2 SQIVND (reference sequence). This CDR3 has 13 residues. This CDR3 is CASSIDGSRSQFF. CDR3 sequence (DNA): TGTGCCAGTAGTATAGATGGTAGCCGCTCGCAGTTCTTC.